What follows are 24 T cell receptor beta chains derived from one specimen sequenced in a study of T cells in women clearing cervical HPV infection (dated by TCRdb to 2017 to 2018). Library preparation employed the immunoSEQ multiplex PCR assay. Entries here come from immuneACCESS through TCRdb and include only in-frame sequences with V and J called. Some clones fail to appear in such tables; in the studies checked, an unresolved V gene covers under half of the shortfall, and the cause of the remainder is unknown. The sample's records list 20,000 or so clones. The ten largest clones add up to approximately 6% of the sample. Specimen: blood buffy coat. These receptors were obtained from a woman aged 18 to 75 with a cervical HPV16 infection that either progressed to CIN3+ or cleared (not recorded which).

With regard to this clone: The read stops 3 residues short of the end of the CDR3; the missing end is completed from the germline J gene. This chain connects TRBV24-1 to TRBJ2-5, with a tentative D call TRBD2 (6 bases). The CDR3 is 13 amino acids. Per germline, CDR1 KGHDR and CDR2 SFDVKD. The V end lost 6 bases, the J end lost 2 bases, and 9 bases lay between the germline ends. The covered CDR3 bases are TGTGCCACCAGTAGCGCGGGGCAAGAGACC. Residues: CATSSAGQET. The full-length CDR3 reads as CATSSAGQETQYF.

Remarks on this clone: With the read ending 3 residues before the CDR3 end, the germline J gene is used to fill in that end. V and J are TRBV19 and TRBJ2-1; 11 bases align to TRBD2. CDR1 is LNHDA and CDR2 is SQIVND in the germline V gene (reference sequence). The trim removed 6 bases at V and 6 bases at J, leaving 7 bases unmatched. CDR3 size: 15 residues. Incomplete CDR3 DNA: TGTGCCAGTAGGAGGGGACTAGCGGTTTTCAATGAG. Protein sequence: CASRRGLAVFNE. The entire CDR3 protein is CASRRGLAVFNEQFF.

Comments on this clone: The CDR3 goes on 3 residues after the read ends, and that part is filled in from the germline J gene. The chain carries TRBV18 and TRBJ2-7; 7 bases are shared with TRBD2. V gave up 4 bases and J gave up 2 bases; unmatched junction bases: 11. The CDR3 length is 16 residues. The germline V gene has CDR1 KGHSH and CDR2 LQKENI. CDR3 DNA (partial): TGTGCCAGCTCACGAAGCGGGACTTTCTCCCCCTACGAG. It specifies CASSRSGTFSPYE. The CDR3 reads in full as CASSRSGTFSPYEQYF.

The sequenced part of the CDR3 DNA is TGTGCCACCAACAGGGACGGCGAG. Its translation: CATNRDGE. The complete CDR3 sequence is CATNRDGEQYF. The chain recombines TRBV10-3 with TRBJ2-7; a weak D match, TRBD1 (6 bases). The read terminates 3 residues ahead of where the CDR3 ends, so the germline J gene completes it. CDR3 length equals 11 residues. Germline CDR1 reads ENHRY; CDR2 reads SYGVKD. Trimming took off 10 bases at V and 6 bases at J, with 13 bases between the two ends.

Concerning this clone itself: From the germline J gene comes the end of the CDR3, since the read stops 3 residues before it. This chain links TRBV28 with TRBJ1-5, with D maybe TRBD1 (6 bases). Germline-derived CDR1 and CDR2 are MDHEN and SYDVKM. Deletions cut 6 bases from V and 1 base from J, with 13 bases between. The CDR3 is 15 amino acids. CDR3 loop: CASSRQGPSNQPQHF. The sequenced CDR3 bases are TGTGCCAGCAGCCGCCAGGGGCCAAGCAATCAGCCC.

As to this clone: The observed sequence ends 3 residues before the CDR3 terminus, with the missing tail filled in from the germline J gene. The chain combines TRBV6-2 or TRBV6-3 with TRBJ1-2; no firm D call. The CDR3 spans 13 residues. Germline loops: CDR1 MNHEY, CDR2 SVGEGT. Here the CDR3 reads CASSLDSSGGYTF. The sequenced part of the CDR3 DNA is TGTGCCAGCAGTCTGGACTCCTCTGGAGGC.

In the case of this clone: The CDR3 is cut off 3 residues early in the read; its end comes from the germline J gene. J is TRBJ2-2 and V is TRBV19; a weak D match, TRBD1 (6 bases). The V gene lost 7 bases and the J gene lost 1 base, with 13 bases spanning the gap. Germline-derived CDR1 and CDR2 are LNHDA and SQIVND (reference sequence). The CDR3 loop spans 15 amino acids. The part of the CDR3 DNA that was read is TGTGCCAGTAAAGCATTGGACAGGAACACCGGGGAG. Protein: CASKALDRNTGE. The whole CDR3 protein reads CASKALDRNTGELFF. The entire variable domain, with the rest obtained from reference TRBV19 and TRBJ2-2, is as follows: DGGITQSPKYLFRKEGQNVTLSCEQNLNHDAMYWYRQDPGQGLRLIYYSQIVNDFQKGDIAEGYSVSREKKESFPLTVTSAQKNPTAFYLCASKALDRNTGELFFGEGSRLTVL.

About this clone itself: Read coverage stops 3 residues before the CDR3 terminus; the germline J gene supplies the remainder. V gene TRBV7-2 combines with J gene TRBJ1-2; no clear D. The V gene lost 1 base and the J gene lost 5 bases, with 11 bases spanning the gap. The CDR3 is made up of 14 amino acids. The germline gives CDR1 SGHTA, CDR2 FQGNSA. The CDR3 protein is CASSLGGPDYGYTF. The covered CDR3 bases are TGTGCCAGCAGCTTAGGAGGGCCGGATTATGGC.

As for this clone: The CDR3 is cut off 3 residues early in the read; its end comes from the germline J gene. The chain joins TRBV20-1 to TRBJ2-5; 7 nucleotides line up with TRBD2. The CDR3 consists of 15 residues. Germline V gene lookup returns CDR1 DFQATT and CDR2 SNEGSKA (reference sequence). V lost 5 bases and J lost 4; bases outside the gene matches: 13. The covered CDR3 bases are TGCAGTGCTCCCGGCCAGGCGGGAGTTCGAGAGACC. Protein sequence: CSAPGQAGVRET. The full CDR3 protein is CSAPGQAGVRETQYF.

A remark on this clone: The read terminates 3 residues before the CDR3 end, so the remaining end is supplied by the germline J gene. The chain combines TRBV5-4 with TRBJ2-7, with 10 bases fitting TRBD1. Per germline, CDR1 SGHNT and CDR2 YYREEE (reference sequence). V gave up 3 bases and J gave up 5 bases; unmatched junction bases: 5. CDR3 length: 14 residues. CDR3 sequence reads: CASSSRDRGHEQYF. Partial CDR3 DNA: TGTGCCAGCAGCTCCCGGGACAGGGGTCACGAG.

Notes on this clone: From the germline J gene comes the end of the CDR3, since the read stops 3 residues before it. The rearrangement joins TRBV5-5 to TRBJ2-7, with 7 bases that match TRBD1. Trimming cost V 3 bases and J 5 bases; bases outside gene matches: 11. This CDR3 region has 15 residues. Germline assignment: CDR1 SGHKS and CDR2 YYEKEE (reference sequence). The DNA read from the CDR3 is TGTGCCAGCAGCTCGAAGGCGGCAGGGGGTAACGAG. Translation: CASSSKAAGGNE. The full CDR3 is CASSSKAAGGNEQYF. Full variable domain (rest looked up from reference TRBV5-5 and TRBJ2-7): DAGVTQSPTHLIKTRGQQVTLRCSPISGHKSVSWYQQVLGQGPQFIFQYYEKEERGRGNFPDRFSARQFPNYSSELNVNALLLGDSALYLCASSSKAAGGNEQYFGPGTRLTVT.

As concerns this clone: The CDR3 end is not reached by the read, which stops 3 residues before it; the germline J gene fills it in. The chain recombines TRBV19 with TRBJ2-1; TRBD1 aligns across 7 bases. V lost 4 bases and J lost 4; bases outside the gene matches: 4. Germline CDR1 reads LNHDA; CDR2 reads SQIVND (reference sequence). CDR3 size: 14 residues. The CDR3 reads CASSNDRVYNEQFF. The sequenced CDR3 bases are TGTGCCAGTAGTAATGACAGGGTGTACAATGAG.

Details on this clone: The read halts 3 residues ahead of the CDR3 end, with the missing end drawn from the germline J gene. The chain carries TRBV7-2 and TRBJ1-3; D gene ambiguous. The V and J ends lost 1 base and 0 bases respectively, with 7 bases between them. The CDR3 totals 15 residues. Germline V gives CDR1 SGHTA, CDR2 FQGNSA. Partial CDR3 DNA: TGTGCCAGCAGCTTAGTTCAGGTCTCTGGAAACACC. It translates to CASSLVQVSGNT. The entire CDR3 protein is CASSLVQVSGNTIYF.

Here the CDR3 reads CAIGWTSGSDTQYF. Incomplete CDR3 DNA: TGTGCCATCGGCTGGACTAGCGGGTCAGATACG. V gene TRBV7-8 combines with J gene TRBJ2-3; 11 bases are shared with TRBD2. Read data end 3 residues before the CDR3 end; the end is taken from the germline J gene. The CDR3 is 14 residues long. Germline CDR1 is SGHVS and CDR2 is FQNEAQ. V shed 10 bases, J shed 4 bases, and the junction held 7 bases outside the gene matches.

CDR3 DNA (partial): TGCAGCGCCGACGGGGTGACTAGCACAGATACG. Its protein is CSADGVTSTDT. The full CDR3 reads CSADGVTSTDTQYF. The chain has TRBV29-1 and TRBJ2-3, with a weak D call TRBD2 (5 bases). Read sequence stops 3 residues before the CDR3 end, and the germline J gene provides the missing end. V shed 7 bases and J shed 0 bases, with 14 bases lying between them. The CDR3 runs 14 residues. Germline V CDR1 and CDR2: SQVTM, ANQGSEA.

In the case of this clone: The read stops 3 residues short of the end of the CDR3; the missing end is completed from the germline J gene. The rearrangement uses TRBV19 and TRBJ1-1, with D maybe TRBD1 (6 bases). Deletions cut 5 bases from V and 0 bases from J, with 13 bases between. The germline V gene encodes CDR1 LNHDA and CDR2 SQIVND (reference sequence). CDR3 size: 15 residues. The CDR3 is CASSPRQELNTEAFF. Partial CDR3 DNA: TGTGCCAGTAGTCCCCGACAGGAACTGAACACTGAA.

Partial CDR3 DNA: TGTGCCAGCAGCCCGGGGGTCCGACTATACGAG. The encoded protein is CASSPGVRLYE. The full CDR3 is CASSPGVRLYEQYF. The rearrangement links TRBV7-8 to TRBJ2-7; maybe TRBD2 (6 bases). The CDR3 end falls 3 residues outside the read, so it is completed with the germline J gene. From germline, CDR1 is SGHVS and CDR2 FQNEAQ. V was trimmed by 5 bases and J by 4 bases, leaving 15 bases between them. The CDR3 has 14 amino acids.

As to this clone: The CDR3 end falls 3 residues outside the read, so it is completed with the germline J gene. The chain uses TRBV11-3 and TRBJ2-2; maybe TRBD2 (6 bases). The CDR3 totals 15 residues. Germline lookup yields CDR1 SGHNT and CDR2 YENEEA. The V end was cut by 1 base, the J end by 5 bases, with 11 bases between. CDR3 amino acids: CASSLVAGKTGELFF. The covered CDR3 bases are TGTGCCAGCAGCTTAGTCGCGGGAAAGACCGGGGAG.

This clone counts as medium-sized (0.01 to 0.1%) by frequency. The read terminates 3 residues before the CDR3 end, so the remaining end is supplied by the germline J gene. The chain couples TRBV19 to TRBJ2-6; D is possibly TRBD1 (6 bases). With 6 bases removed from V and 0 bases from J, the gap between germline ends came to 9 bases. Germline V gene sequence: CDR1 LNHDA, CDR2 SQIVND (reference sequence). The CDR3 is 15 residues long. The CDR3 spells CASSPDSSGANVLTF. CDR3 DNA, as far as it was read: TGTGCCAGTAGCCCGGACAGCTCTGGGGCCAACGTC.

As regards this clone: The missing CDR3 end, 3 residues past where the read stops, is filled in from the germline J gene. The V and J genes are TRBV5-1 and TRBJ1-1, with 8 nucleotides matching TRBD1. The CDR3 length is 15 residues. CDR1 is SGHRS, CDR2 YFSETQ, per germline. V trimming: 2 bases; J trimming: 4 bases; junction bases outside the gene matches: 7. This CDR3 is CASSFLTGAGTEAFF. The part of the CDR3 DNA that was read is TGCGCCAGCAGCTTCCTGACAGGGGCGGGCACTGAA.

Notes on this clone: The CDR3 extends 3 residues past the end of the read, so its final part is completed from the germline J gene. The rearrangement uses TRBV27 and TRBJ2-1, with D possibly being TRBD2 (6 bases). Germline CDR1 MNHEY, CDR2 SMNVEV (reference sequence). V was pared by 4 bases and J by 5 bases, with 12 bases between. This CDR3 contains 14 residues. The CDR3 is CASSSGTRNNEQFF. The CDR3 DNA, read in part, is TGTGCCAGCAGTTCCGGGACTCGGAACAATGAG.

Regarding this clone: The read terminates 3 residues ahead of where the CDR3 ends, so the germline J gene completes it. The V call is TRBV5-1, the J call TRBJ2-1; 7 bases match TRBD1. CDR1 and CDR2 (germline): SGHRS, YFSETQ. The CDR3 runs to 15 residues. Trimming took 1 base from V and 4 from J; bases not matched to a gene: 5. The CDR3 DNA, read in part, is TGCGCCAGCAGCTTGACAGGGGAAGGGTACAATGAG. This sequence encodes CASSLTGEGYNE. The full CDR3 protein is CASSLTGEGYNEQFF.

With respect to this clone: The germline gene is not matched at one end of the junction; a read error may be the cause. From the germline J gene comes the end of the CDR3, since the read stops 3 residues before it. The chain joins TRBV4-2 to TRBJ2-1; D may be TRBD1 (5 bases). Per germline, CDR1 LGHNA and CDR2 YNFKEQ. This CDR3 spans 13 amino acids. CDR3 in amino acids: CASSQEWGDEQFF. CDR3 DNA (partial): TGCGCCAGCAGCCAAGAATGGGGCGATGAG.

As to this clone: The read terminates 3 residues ahead of where the CDR3 ends, so the germline J gene completes it. The rearrangement links TRBV5-1 to TRBJ2-3; possible D gene TRBD1, 5 bases. CDR1 is SGHRS and CDR2 is YFSETQ in the germline V gene. There are 14 residues in the CDR3. The germline V and J ends were trimmed by 0 bases and 4 bases, with 9 bases remaining between them. The CDR3 DNA, read in part, is TGCGCCAGCAGCTTGGTCGTAGGGGCAGATACG. Its translation: CASSLVVGADT. The CDR3 as a whole reads CASSLVVGADTQYF.